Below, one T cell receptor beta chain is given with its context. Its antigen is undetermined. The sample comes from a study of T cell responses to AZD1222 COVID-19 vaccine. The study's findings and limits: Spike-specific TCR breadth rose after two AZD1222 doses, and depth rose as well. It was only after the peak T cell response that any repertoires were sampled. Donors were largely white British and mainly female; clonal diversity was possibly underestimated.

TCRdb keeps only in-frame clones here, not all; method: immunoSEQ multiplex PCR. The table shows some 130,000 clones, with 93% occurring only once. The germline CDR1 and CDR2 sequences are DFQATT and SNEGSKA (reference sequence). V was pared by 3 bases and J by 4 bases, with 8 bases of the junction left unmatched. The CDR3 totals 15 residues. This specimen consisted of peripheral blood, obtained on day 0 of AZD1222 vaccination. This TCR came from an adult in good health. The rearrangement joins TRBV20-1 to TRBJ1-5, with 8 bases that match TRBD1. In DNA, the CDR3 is TGCAGTGCTAGTAAGGACAGGGAAGTGAATCAGCCCCAGCATTTT. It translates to CSASKDREVNQPQHF.